Presented here are 5 T cell receptor beta chains from one specimen sequenced in a study of blood T cells in healthy people across ages. Next came a second PCR, run for about 6 to 12 cycles, which used a sample-barcoded 5' primer along with a J-beta primer mix. TCRdb re-called the 5' RACE reads with MiXCR, one entry per CDR3 protein. The repertoire consists of 750,000 or so distinct CDR3 sequences, with 25% occurring once and the leading ten covering 9% to 9.5%. These same data were also listed under a study on T cells of mothers and their children.

Specimen: blood. Receptors were obtained from a boy under 18 in good health.

The V and J genes are TRBV19 and TRBJ2-7; D is perhaps TRBD2 (5 bases). Germline lookup yields CDR1 LNHDA and CDR2 SQIVND (reference sequence). V was shortened by 8 bases and J by 1 base, with 15 bases between the two germline ends. The CDR3 consists of 14 residues. CDR3 region: CASSRTYTSYEQYF. For the CDR3, the DNA is TGTGCCAGTTCCAGGACTTATACTTCCTACGAGCAGTACTTC. Drawing the rest from reference TRBV19 and TRBJ2-7, the complete variable domain is DGGITQSPKYLFRKEGQNVTLSCEQNLNHDAMYWYRQDPGQGLRLIYYSQIVNDFQKGDIAEGYSVSREKKESFPLTVTSAQKNPTAFYLCASSRTYTSYEQYFGPGTRLTVT.

The sample holds a few counts of this clonotype. The V gene is TRBV5-1, the J gene TRBJ2-1; the D gene is possibly TRBD2 (5 bases). The J call may be incorrect, as the DNA end agrees better with TRBJ2-7. Germline values: CDR1 SGHRS, CDR2 YFSETQ. This CDR3 spans 16 amino acids. The CDR3 reads CASSLGPYGRGGEQYF. Written as DNA, the CDR3 is TGCGCCAGCAGCTTGGGGCCGTATGGGAGAGGTGGCGAGCAGTACTTC.

This clonotype was seen only a few times. V usage is TRBV3-1 and J usage is TRBJ2-1; the D is unclear. This CDR3 has 13 residues. Germline V lookup: CDR1 LGHDT, CDR2 YNNKEL (reference sequence). Trimming stripped 6 bases from V and 6 bases from J, with 12 bases between. CDR3 in DNA: TGTGCCAGCAGACAAACTTCAACCAATGAGCAGTTCTTC. This translates into CASRQTSTNEQFF.

The V gene is TRBV7-2, the J gene TRBJ2-5, with 9 bases identical to TRBD1. The closer fit of TRBJ2-7 to the DNA end suggests the J call may be wrong. The CDR3 runs to 14 residues. The germline V gene has CDR1 SGHTA and CDR2 FQGNSA. The DNA of the CDR3 is TGTGCCAGCAGCCAAAGACAGGGGGCCTACGAGCAGTACTTC. It codes for CASSQRQGAYEQYF.

The V call is TRBV2, the J call TRBJ1-1; D not certain. Per germline, CDR1 SNHLY and CDR2 FYNNEI. CDR3 length: 14 amino acids. The CDR3 DNA reads TGTGCTTCCCTGCCCGAAGCGGCGAACACTGAAGCTTTCTTT. Amino acid sequence: CASLPEAANTEAFF.